This T cell receptor beta chain was captured by sequencing in a study of blood T cell repertoires in COVID-19. In the original workflow: Estimates of nucleated cell counts were drawn from the amplification of reference gene primers. Method: immunoSEQ multiplex PCR; TCRdb's copy keeps in-frame clones and lacks some. That table supplies the V and J calls and clone size; D and trimming were determined from the DNA. The repertoire holds about 250,000 clones, roughly 88% seen once, with 2.5% to 3% in the top ten. The germline V gene has CDR1 LNHDA and CDR2 SQIVND (reference sequence). Losses at the gene ends were 3 bases for V and 9 bases for J; bases not matched to a gene: 6. This CDR3 has 13 amino acids.

The sample was peripheral blood. This chain links TRBV19 with TRBJ2-5; 8 bases map to TRBD2. The sequence came from a woman in her twenties or thirties with active or convalescent COVID-19. This CDR3 is CASSIGREGAQYF. Written as DNA, the CDR3 is TGTGCCAGTAGTATCGGGAGGGAAGGGGCCCAGTACTTC. Looking up the rest from reference TRBV19 and TRBJ2-5 gives the full variable domain: DGGITQSPKYLFRKEGQNVTLSCEQNLNHDAMYWYRQDPGQGLRLIYYSQIVNDFQKGDIAEGYSVSREKKESFPLTVTSAQKNPTAFYLCASSIGREGAQYFGPGTRLLVL.